Described below is a single TCR beta chain sequence and its context. Profiled with immunoSEQ multiplex PCR; TCRdb holds only in-frame clones, not every one. The sample carries 100,000 to 120,000 clones, 85% recorded once. The sample belongs to a study of blood T cell repertoires in COVID-19. This receptor was obtained from a human donor in a cohort sampled during active COVID-19. Sequencing used peripheral blood.

The CDR3 loop reads CASSYSTLSGAEAFF. In nucleotides, the CDR3 is TGTGCCAGCAGTTACTCAACACTCTCGGGTGCTGAAGCTTTCTTT. V gene TRBV6-2 or TRBV6-3 combines with J gene TRBJ1-1; D is undetermined. CDR1 and CDR2 (germline): MNHEY, SVGEGT. The CDR3 totals 15 residues. V lost 0 bases and J 6 bases, leaving 14 bases between the germline ends.